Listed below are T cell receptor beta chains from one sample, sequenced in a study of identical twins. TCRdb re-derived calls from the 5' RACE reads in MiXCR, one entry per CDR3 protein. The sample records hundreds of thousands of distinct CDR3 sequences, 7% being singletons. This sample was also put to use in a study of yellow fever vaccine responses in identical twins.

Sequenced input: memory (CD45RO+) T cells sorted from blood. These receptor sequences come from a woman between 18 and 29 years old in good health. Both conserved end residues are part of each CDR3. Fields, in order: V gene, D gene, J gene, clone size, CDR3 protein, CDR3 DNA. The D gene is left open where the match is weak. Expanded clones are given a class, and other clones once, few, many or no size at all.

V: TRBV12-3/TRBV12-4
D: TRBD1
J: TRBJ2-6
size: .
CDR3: CASRPGQGAYSGANVLTF
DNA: TGTGCCAGCAGGCCCGGACAGGGGGCTTACTCTGGGGCCAACGTCCTGACTTTC

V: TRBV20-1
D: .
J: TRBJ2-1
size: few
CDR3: CSARDTGVPLDEQFF
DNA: TGCAGTGCTAGAGATACGGGGGTCCCCCTGGATGAGCAGTTCTTC

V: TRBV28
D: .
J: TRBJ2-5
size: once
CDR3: CASSLGNRRTRGPNQETQYF
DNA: TGTGCCAGCAGTTTAGGTAACCGCCGGACCAGGGGCCCTAACCAAGAGACCCAGTACTTC

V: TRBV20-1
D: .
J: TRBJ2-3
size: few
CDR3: CSAALRPDTQYF
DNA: TGCAGTGCCGCTCTGAGGCCAGATACGCAGTATTTT

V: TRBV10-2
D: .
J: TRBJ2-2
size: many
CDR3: CASVGQNTGELFF
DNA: TGCGCCAGCGTAGGGCAGAACACCGGGGAGCTGTTTTTT

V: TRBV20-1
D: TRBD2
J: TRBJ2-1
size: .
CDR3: CSASGLAGVDEQFF
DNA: TGCAGTGCCTCCGGACTAGCGGGGGTAGATGAGCAGTTCTTC

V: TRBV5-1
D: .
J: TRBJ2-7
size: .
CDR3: CASSLGDSSSYEQYF
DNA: TGCGCCAGCAGCTTAGGGGACTCGAGCTCCTACGAGCAGTACTTC

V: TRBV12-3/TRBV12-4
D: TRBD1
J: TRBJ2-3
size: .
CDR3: CASSFGRQGIGTDTQYF
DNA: TGTGCCAGCAGTTTCGGTCGACAGGGTATCGGCACAGATACGCAGTATTTT

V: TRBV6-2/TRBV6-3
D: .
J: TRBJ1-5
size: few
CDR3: CASSDFNRPQHF
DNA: TGTGCCAGCAGCGACTTCAATAGGCCCCAGCATTTT

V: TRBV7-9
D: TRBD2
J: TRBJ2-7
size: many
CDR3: CASSPGGNPTYEQYF
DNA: TGTGCCAGCAGCCCCGGGGGGAATCCCACCTACGAGCAGTACTTC

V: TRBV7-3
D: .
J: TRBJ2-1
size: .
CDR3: CASSPRGGREVEQFF
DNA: TGTGCCAGCAGCCCGAGGGGGGGGAGAGAGGTTGAGCAGTTCTTC

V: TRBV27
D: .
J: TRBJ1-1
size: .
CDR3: CASSPSPALGVTEAFF
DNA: TGTGCCAGCAGTCCGAGCCCAGCCTTGGGGGTCACTGAAGCTTTCTTT

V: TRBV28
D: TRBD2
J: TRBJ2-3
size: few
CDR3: CASTYPSGRSDTQYF
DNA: TGTGCCAGCACCTACCCTAGCGGGAGGTCAGATACGCAGTATTTT

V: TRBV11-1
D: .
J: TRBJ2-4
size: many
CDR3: CASSLGGDALAKNIQYF
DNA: TGTGCCAGCAGCTTAGGAGGGGACGCCTTAGCCAAAAACATTCAGTACTTC

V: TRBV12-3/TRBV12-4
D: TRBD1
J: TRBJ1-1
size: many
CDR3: CASSSRTGLTEAFF
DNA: TGTGCCAGCAGTTCCAGGACAGGGCTGACTGAAGCTTTCTTT

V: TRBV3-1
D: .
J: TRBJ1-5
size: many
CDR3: CASSRVPNQPQHF
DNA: TGTGCCAGCAGCCGGGTTCCCAATCAGCCCCAGCATTTT

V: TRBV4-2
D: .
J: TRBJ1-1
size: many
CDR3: CASSHSGVLKNTEAFF
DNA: TGTGCCAGCAGCCATTCAGGGGTTCTAAAGAACACTGAAGCTTTCTTT

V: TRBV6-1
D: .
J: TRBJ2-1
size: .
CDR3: CAGGTYNEQFF
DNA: TGTGCCGGGGGGACCTACAATGAGCAGTTCTTC

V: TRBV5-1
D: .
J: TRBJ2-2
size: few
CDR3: CASSIDPIPGELFF
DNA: TGCGCCAGCAGCATCGACCCCATACCGGGGGAGCTGTTTTTT

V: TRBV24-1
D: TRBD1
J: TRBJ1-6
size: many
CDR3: CATRRTGNSPLHF
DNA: TGTGCCACCAGAAGGACAGGAAATTCACCCCTCCACTTT

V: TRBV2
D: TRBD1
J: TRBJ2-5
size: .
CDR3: CASRKTGEIETQYF
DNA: TGTGCCAGCAGAAAGACAGGGGAGATCGAGACCCAGTACTTC

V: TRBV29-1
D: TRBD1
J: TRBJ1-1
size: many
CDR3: CSVRDRGRIAEAFF
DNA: TGCAGCGTACGGGACAGGGGGCGCATCGCTGAAGCTTTCTTT